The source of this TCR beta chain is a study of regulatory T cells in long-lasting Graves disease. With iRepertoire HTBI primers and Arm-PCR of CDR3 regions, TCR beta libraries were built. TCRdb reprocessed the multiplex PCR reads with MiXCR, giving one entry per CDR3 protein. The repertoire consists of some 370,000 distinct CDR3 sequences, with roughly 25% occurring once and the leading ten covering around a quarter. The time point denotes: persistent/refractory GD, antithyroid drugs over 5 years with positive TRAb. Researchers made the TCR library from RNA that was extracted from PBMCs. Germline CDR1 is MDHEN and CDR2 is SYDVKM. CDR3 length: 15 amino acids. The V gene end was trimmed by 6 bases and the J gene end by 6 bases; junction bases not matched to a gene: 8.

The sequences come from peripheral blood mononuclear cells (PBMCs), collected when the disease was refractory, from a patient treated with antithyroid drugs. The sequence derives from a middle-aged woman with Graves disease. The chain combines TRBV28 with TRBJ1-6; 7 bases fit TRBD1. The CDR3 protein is CASSRTGAGNSPLHF. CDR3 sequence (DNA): TGTGCCAGCAGCCGAACAGGGGCGGGTAATTCACCCCTCCACTTT.